This TCR beta chain was observed in a study (dated by TCRdb to about 2016). Its CDR3 holds 14 amino acids, cysteine through phenylalanine. CDR3 DNA is the only sequence kept; it has 42 bases, read in frame from the first base. Trimming takes 2 bases off V and 6 bases off J; junction bases not matched to a gene: 5. Taken from the germline V gene, the CDR1 and CDR2 loops are MGHRA and YSYEKL. This clonotype has only a few counts. There is no known antigen for this receptor. Base quality data are lacking; no much larger clone is found one base away. Libraries were prepared through RT-PCR. The sequencer listed for this sample is Illumina MiSeq. In TCRdb, the public reads were trimmed at Q25 with fastp and aligned with MiXCR, with productive beta chains retained. Every entry covers one CDR3 protein and lists the most common genes and DNA from its rows. The sample table records fewer than 800,000 distinct CDR3 sequences; 11% to 15% of these occur just once. The top ten clones comprise 3.6% of the sample.

The clonotype originates from a female donor in good health, serving as a healthy control. The V and J segments used are TRBV4-1 and TRBJ2-3, with 7 bases aligning to TRBD1. The sample comprised memory CD4+ T cells from blood. The DNA sequence is as follows: TGCGCCAGCAGCCAATGGACAGGTACGGATACGCAGTATTTT. Its protein reads: CASSQWTGTDTQYF.